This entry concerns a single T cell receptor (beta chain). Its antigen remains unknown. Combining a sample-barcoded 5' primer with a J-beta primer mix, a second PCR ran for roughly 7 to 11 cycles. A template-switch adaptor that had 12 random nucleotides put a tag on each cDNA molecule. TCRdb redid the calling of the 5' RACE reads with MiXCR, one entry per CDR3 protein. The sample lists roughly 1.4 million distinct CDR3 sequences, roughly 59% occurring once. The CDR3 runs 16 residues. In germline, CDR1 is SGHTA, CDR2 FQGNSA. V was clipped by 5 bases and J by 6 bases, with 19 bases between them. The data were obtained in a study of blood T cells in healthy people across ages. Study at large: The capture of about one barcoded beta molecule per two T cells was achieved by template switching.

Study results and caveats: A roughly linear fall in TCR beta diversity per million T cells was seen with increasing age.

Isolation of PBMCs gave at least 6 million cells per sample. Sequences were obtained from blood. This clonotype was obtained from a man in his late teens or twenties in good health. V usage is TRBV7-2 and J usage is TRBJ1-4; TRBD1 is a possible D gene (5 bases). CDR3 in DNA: TGTGCCAGCAGCAAGGGGCCGGGGGTGACTGATGAAAAACTGTTTTTT. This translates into CASSKGPGVTDEKLFF. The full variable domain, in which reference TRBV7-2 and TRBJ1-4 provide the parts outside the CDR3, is GAGVSQSPSNKVTEKGKDVELRCDPISGHTALYWYRQSLGQGLEFLIYFQGNSAPDKSGLPSDRFSAERTGGSVSTLTIQRTQQEDSAVYLCASSKGPGVTDEKLFFGSGTQLSVL.